These 8 T cell receptor beta chains were all obtained from the same sample, sequenced in a study of cytomegalovirus exposure and HLA in healthy donors (dated by TCRdb to about 2017). The library was generated by the immunoSEQ multiplex PCR assay. For the multiplex PCR, a mixture combining 60 forward primers for TCR Vbeta segments and 13 reverse primers for TCR Jbeta segments was used. The immuneACCESS repertoire file appears here via TCRdb, limited to in-frame rearrangements. These files lack a portion of the clones; in checked studies, under half of the deficit traces to unresolved V genes, and the cause of the others is not known. This sample holds 140,000 to 150,000 clones; 65% to 80% were observed only once. The ten largest clonotypes hold about 6.4% of the sample. The specimen was PBMCs. Receptor source: a man aged 25-45 years in good health and CMV-seronegative.

V and J are TRBV5-1 and TRBJ2-5; D call uncertain. The CDR3 extends over 13 amino acids. The V end lost 2 bases, the J end lost 5 bases, and 10 bases lay between the germline ends. Looked up from germline, CDR1 is SGHRS and CDR2 is YFSETQ. CDR3 nucleotide sequence: TGCGCCAGCAGCTTCATGCGCTGGGAGACCCAGTACTTC. Its protein product is CASSFMRWETQYF.

The chain carries TRBV9 and TRBJ1-4, with D possibly being TRBD1 (5 bases). Trimming removed 0 bases at V and 0 bases at J, with 9 bases between. CDR3 size: 16 residues. In germline, CDR1 is SGDLS, CDR2 YYNGEE. CDR3 DNA: TGTGCCAGCAGCGTAGGGCCGGACACAACTAATGAAAAACTGTTTTTT. This codes for CASSVGPDTTNEKLFF. The whole variable domain, remainder taken from reference TRBV9 and TRBJ1-4, is DSGVTQTPKHLITATGQRVTLRCSPRSGDLSVYWYQQSLDQGLQFLIQYYNGEERAKGNILERFSAQQFPDLHSELNLSSLELGDSALYFCASSVGPDTTNEKLFFGSGTQLSVL.

The V call is TRBV30, the J call TRBJ2-7, with D unresolved. V was trimmed by 2 bases and J by 6 bases, leaving 14 bases between them. The germline gives CDR1 GTSNPN, CDR2 SVGIG (reference sequence). This CDR3 has 13 amino acids. The CDR3 here is CAWSLGPLGEQYF. The DNA of the CDR3 is TGTGCCTGGAGTTTGGGCCCTTTAGGCGAGCAGTACTTC.

The chain employs TRBV27 and TRBJ2-7, with 8 bases aligning to TRBD2. Unmatched junction bases numbered 7, after V lost 5 bases and J lost 4 bases. The V gene's germline CDR1 is MNHEY and CDR2 SMNVEV (reference sequence). CDR3 length: 14 residues. CDR3 loop: CASSGLAGIYEQYF. CDR3 DNA sequence: TGTGCCAGCAGTGGGTTAGCGGGAATTTACGAGCAGTACTTC.

V usage is TRBV9 and J usage is TRBJ2-2; TRBD2 aligns across 7 bases. The CDR3 has 15 amino acids. The germline V gene encodes CDR1 SGDLS and CDR2 YYNGEE. Trimming removed 0 bases from V and 1 base from J; junction bases left unmatched: 0. CDR3 sequence (DNA): TGTGCCAGCAGCGTAGCGGGAGGGAACACCGGGGAGCTGTTTTTT. Encoded protein: CASSVAGGNTGELFF.

This clone was seen more than once but under ten times. This chain's CDR3 is CASSLDLAGGTNEQFF. CDR3 nucleotides: TGCGCCAGCAGCTTGGATCTAGCGGGAGGTACCAATGAGCAGTTCTTC. V and J are TRBV5-1 and TRBJ2-1; 11 nucleotides align to TRBD2. The CDR3 is 16 amino acids. Germline loops: CDR1 SGHRS, CDR2 YFSETQ. Losses at the gene ends were 0 bases for V and 6 bases for J; bases not matched to a gene: 5. Filled out from reference TRBV5-1 and TRBJ2-1, the complete variable domain reads KAGVTQTPRYLIKTRGQQVTLSCSPISGHRSVSWYQQTPGQGLQFLFEYFSETQRNKGNFPGRFSGRQFSNSRSEMNVSTLELGDSALYLCASSLDLAGGTNEQFFGPGTRLTVL.

This chain uses TRBV9 with TRBJ1-6, with D perhaps TRBD1 (6 bases). This CDR3 is 15 amino acids long. Germline V gene lookup returns CDR1 SGDLS and CDR2 YYNGEE. Trimming took off 0 bases at V and 9 bases at J, with 13 bases between the two ends. CDR3 nucleotide sequence: TGTGCCAGCAGCGTAGCCCCGGGACACGGTTCACCCCTCCACTTT. Encoded protein: CASSVAPGHGSPLHF.

The V gene is TRBV19, the J gene TRBJ1-5; the match to TRBD1 covers 9 bases. Germline V CDR1 and CDR2: LNHDA, SQIVND (reference sequence). Trimming at V came to 5 bases and at J to 6 bases, leaving 8 bases not matched to a gene. The CDR3 consists of 15 residues. For the CDR3, the DNA is TGTGCCAGTAGTTTCCGAGAGGGACAGGGTCAGCCCCAGCATTTT. Protein: CASSFREGQGQPQHF.